These 10 T cell receptor beta chains were sequenced from one sample in a study of tumor-infiltrating lymphocytes in oesophageal squamous cell carcinoma (dated by TCRdb to 2016 to 2017). The library was generated by PCR. For sequencing, an Illumina HiSeq 2000 was employed. TCRdb trimmed the raw reads at Q25, called clones with MiXCR and kept productive beta chains. Identical CDR3 proteins give one entry, which carries the most common genes and DNA. This sample comprises about 14,000 distinct CDR3 sequences, roughly 56% of them detected only once. The ten largest clonotypes hold around a third of the sample. The sample comprised esophageal tumor tissue. The origin of the receptors is a male donor with esophageal squamous cell carcinoma.

The CDR3 DNA reads as TGTGCCAGCAGCTTATTAGCGGCGAACACCGGGGAGCTGTATTTT. Encoded protein: CASSLLAANTGELYF. The chain employs TRBV7-3 and TRBJ2-3; D is possibly TRBD2 (6 bases). Germline V lookup: CDR1 SGHTA, CDR2 FQGTGA. This CDR3 is built from 15 residues. Trimming removed 2 bases from V and 14 bases from J, with 23 bases in between.

CDR3 sequence (DNA): TGTGCCAGCAGTTCGATTTCCTACGAGCAGTACTTC. Translating it yields CASSSISYEQYF. The V call is TRBV12-3 or TRBV12-4, the J call TRBJ2-6; D not certain. The J call is doubtful: the DNA matches TRBJ2-7 better. This CDR3 has 12 amino acids.

The CDR3 loop is CASSLGGGYEQYF. The CDR3 coding sequence is TGTGCCAGCAGCTTAGGGGGGGGCTACGAGCAGTACTTC. The chain employs TRBV7-9 and TRBJ2-3; the match to TRBD2 covers 7 bases. With the DNA end fitting TRBJ2-7 better, the J assignment may be wrong. This CDR3 spans 13 amino acids. Germline CDR1 reads SEHNR; CDR2 reads FQNEAQ (reference sequence).

The chain uses TRBV7-4 and TRBJ2-7; TRBD1 or TRBD2 may be the D gene (5 bases each). Near its end, the DNA agrees better with TRBJ2-1, so the J call may be wrong. Germline V gene sequence: CDR1 SGHVT, CDR2 SQSDAQ. CDR3 length: 13 residues. CDR3 in amino acids: CASSLGTINEQFF. CDR3 nucleotide sequence: TGTGCCAGCAGCTTGGGGACGATCAATGAGCAGTTCTTC.

The CDR3 sequence is CASRTGNTGELFF. CDR3 in DNA: TGTGCCAGCAGGACAGGGAACACCGGGGAGCTGTTTTTT. The rearrangement joins TRBV2 to TRBJ2-2, with D tentatively TRBD1 (6 bases). Germline V gene lookup returns CDR1 SNHLY and CDR2 FYNNEI. The CDR3 extends over 13 amino acids. Trimming cost V 6 bases and J 1 base, with 6 bases left between them.

This clonotype was detected only once. The chain has TRBV12-3 or TRBV12-4 and TRBJ2-1, with 14 bases fitting TRBD2. The V and J ends lost 4 bases and 12 bases, in that order; junction bases with no gene match: 14. The CDR3 spans 17 residues. In DNA form, the CDR3 reads TGTGCCAGCAGTTCCCCCCCTAGGGGACTAGCGGGAGCTGTGCAGTTCTTC. This sequence encodes CASSSPPRGLAGAVQFF.

In this sample, this clonotype turned up many times. V usage is TRBV7-8 and J usage is TRBJ2-5; 8 nucleotides match TRBD2. CDR3 length: 13 amino acids. The germline V gene encodes CDR1 SGHVS and CDR2 FQNEAQ. The ends lost 5 bases at V and 11 bases at J; junction bases unmatched: 10. CDR3 sequence: CASSLWGGGGQYF. Here the CDR3 DNA reads TGTGCCAGCAGCCTGTGGGGAGGCGGGGGGCAGTACTTC.

V and J are TRBV7-2 and TRBJ2-7; 9 bases are a match to TRBD2. Germline lookup yields CDR1 SGHTA and CDR2 FQGNSA. The CDR3 is 15 amino acids. The junction had 10 bases not matched to a gene; V was cut back by 3 bases and J by 7 bases. The CDR3: CASSFPTSGNNEQYF. The CDR3 nucleotides read TGTGCCAGCAGCTTTCCGACTAGCGGAAACAATGAGCAGTACTTC.

In its sample, this clonotype is large. The rearrangement joins TRBV11-1 to TRBJ2-1, with D hard to call. This CDR3 is 14 amino acids long. The V end lost 5 bases, the J end lost 0 bases, and 8 bases lay between the germline ends. Germline loops: CDR1 SGHAT, CDR2 FQDESV (reference sequence). This CDR3 reads CASSAVGSYNEQFF. CDR3 nucleotides: TGTGCCAGCAGCGCCGTAGGCTCCTACAATGAGCAGTTCTTC.

This clonotype showed up just once. The chain combines TRBV12-3 or TRBV12-4 with TRBJ2-2; D may be TRBD2 (5 bases). V gave up 6 bases and J gave up 4 bases, with 12 bases separating them. The CDR3 spans 14 residues. CDR3 in DNA: TGTGCCAGCAGGGCGACGGCGGGCACCGGGGAGCTGTTTTTT. It yields the protein CASRATAGTGELFF.